These 15 T cell receptor beta chains came from one sample sequenced in a study of cytomegalovirus exposure and HLA in healthy donors. The PCR made use of 60 Vbeta and 13 Jbeta primers. Clones were sequenced by immunoSEQ multiplex PCR, and TCRdb holds only the in-frame ones, with some missing. The sample lists some 40,000 clones, around 53% seen once, with 6.2% in the top ten. The sample taken for sequencing was PBMCs. The receptor source for this set is a woman aged 40 to 50 in good health and CMV-seropositive.

This chain connects TRBV7-2 to TRBJ2-5; TRBD1 might be the D (5 bases). The CDR3 length is 16 residues. Germline lookup yields CDR1 SGHTA and CDR2 FQGNSA. The V end was cut by 1 base, the J end by 3 bases, with 15 bases between. Here the CDR3 DNA reads TGTGCCAGCAGCTTAGATTTTAGTGGCAGGGAAGAGACCCAGTACTTC. Translating gives CASSLDFSGREETQYF.

This clone was counted only a few times. V gene TRBV7-6 combines with J gene TRBJ2-7, with 7 bases that match TRBD2. CDR1 and CDR2 from the germline V gene are SGHVS and FNYEAQ. This CDR3 is built from 15 residues. The V gene end was trimmed by 1 base and the J gene end by 2 bases; junction bases not matched to a gene: 5. This CDR3 is CASSLGSGRAYEQYF. The CDR3 bases are TGTGCCAGCAGCTTAGGGTCAGGGAGGGCCTACGAGCAGTACTTC.

The rearrangement uses TRBV29-1 and TRBJ2-1; 8 bases fit TRBD2. V dropped 4 bases and J dropped 9; count of bases not matched to a gene: 8. The germline V gene has CDR1 SQVTM and CDR2 ANQGSEA. The CDR3 is made up of 13 amino acids. CDR3 DNA: TGCAGCGTTGGAGCGGGGGACGATAGTGAGCAGTTCTTC. Translation: CSVGAGDDSEQFF.

The chain uses TRBV29-1 and TRBJ1-6; D not resolved. This CDR3 is 16 amino acids long. Trimming took off 4 bases at V and 7 bases at J, with 20 bases between the two ends. Per germline, CDR1 SQVTM and CDR2 ANQGSEA. The CDR3 loop is CSVVGDGKGANSPLHF. As DNA, the CDR3 is TGCAGCGTTGTCGGAGACGGGAAAGGCGCCAATTCACCCCTCCACTTT.

This clone was counted between two and nine times. V gene TRBV5-1 combines with J gene TRBJ1-5; 11 nucleotides line up with TRBD1. This CDR3 has 18 amino acids. CDR1 and CDR2 from the germline V gene are SGHRS and YFSETQ. V gave up 4 bases and J gave up 2 bases; unmatched junction bases: 11. This CDR3 is CASSLGQGGDEGNQPQHF. CDR3 nucleotides: TGCGCCAGCAGCCTGGGACAGGGGGGCGATGAGGGCAATCAGCCCCAGCATTTT. The complete variable domain, with remaining parts taken from reference TRBV5-1 and TRBJ1-5, reads KAGVTQTPRYLIKTRGQQVTLSCSPISGHRSVSWYQQTPGQGLQFLFEYFSETQRNKGNFPGRFSGRQFSNSRSEMNVSTLELGDSALYLCASSLGQGGDEGNQPQHFGDGTRLSIL.

The chain couples TRBV12-5 to TRBJ1-1; a weak D match, TRBD1 (6 bases). The length of the CDR3 is 14 residues. CDR1 is LGHNT and CDR2 is FRNRAP in the germline V gene. Trimming took off 4 bases at V and 8 bases at J, with 17 bases between the two ends. The CDR3 bases are TGTGCTAGTGGTTCCATAGGCTGGACAGACGAAGCTTTCTTT. Encoded protein: CASGSIGWTDEAFF.

This clone was found a few times. The CDR3 is CASSTQTESPPYTF. The CDR3 nucleotides are TGCGCCAGCAGTACCCAGACAGAAAGCCCACCCTACACCTTC. The chain couples TRBV5-1 to TRBJ1-2; D might be TRBD1 (5 bases). CDR1 and CDR2 from the germline V gene are SGHRS and YFSETQ. This CDR3 spans 14 amino acids. The V and J ends lost 5 bases and 10 bases respectively, with 21 bases between them.

CDR3 in amino acids: CASSGTTNTGELFF. The CDR3 DNA sequence: TGTGCCAGCAGCGGGACAACGAACACCGGGGAGCTGTTTTTT. The chain links TRBV7-6 to TRBJ2-2; possibly TRBD1 for D (6 bases). Trimming cost V 5 bases and J 0 bases, with 7 bases left between them. The CDR3 extends over 14 amino acids. Per the germline V gene, CDR1 is SGHVS and CDR2 is FNYEAQ.

Notes on this clone: Within the sample, other DNA sequences also encode this same CDR3. CDR3 loop: CSVQGNSNQPQHF. Here the CDR3 DNA reads TGCAGCGTCCAGGGGAATAGCAATCAGCCCCAGCATTTT. This chain connects TRBV29-1 to TRBJ1-5; weak D call: TRBD1 (6 bases). Germline CDR1 is SQVTM and CDR2 is ANQGSEA. V lost 6 bases to trimming and J lost 0 bases, with 9 bases between them. The CDR3 covers 13 residues. The full variable domain, completed using reference TRBV29-1 and TRBJ1-5, is SAVISQKPSRDICQRGTSLTIQCQVDSQVTMMFWYRQQPGQSLTLIATANQGSEATYESGFVIDKFPISRPNLTFSTLTVSNMSPEDSSIYLCSVQGNSNQPQHFGDGTRLSIL.

This clone showed up just a few times. V gene TRBV4-1 combines with J gene TRBJ2-5; a possible D gene is TRBD2 (6 bases). The CDR3 is 16 amino acids. Between the trimmed V and J ends, which lost 3 bases and 2 bases, there was a span of 16 bases. Germline V lookup: CDR1 MGHRA, CDR2 YSYEKL. The CDR3 here is CASSHDAGQAQETQYF. The CDR3 bases are TGCGCCAGCAGCCACGACGCGGGGCAGGCACAAGAGACCCAGTACTTC.

The CDR3 DNA follows: TGTGCCAGCAGCACACCTTTAGAGACCCAGTACTTC. This translates into CASSTPLETQYF. This rearrangement joins TRBV7-9 to TRBJ2-5; D is undetermined. This CDR3 has 12 residues. Trimming removed 5 bases at V and 4 bases at J, with 8 bases between. Per germline, CDR1 SEHNR and CDR2 FQNEAQ (reference sequence).

As regards this clone: Without the conserved terminal phenylalanine or tryptophan, this CDR3 likely stems from a read error. This rearrangement joins TRBV30 to TRBJ1-2, with D maybe TRBD1 (6 bases). V lost 3 bases, J lost 6 bases, and 23 bases lay in between. CDR1 and CDR2 from the germline V gene are GTSNPN and SVGIG (reference sequence). The CDR3 sequence is 16 residues long. The chain's CDR3 is CAWSRGGPSWGDGYTS. The CDR3 region has the DNA TGTGCCTGGAGCCGAGGGGGACCCAGTTGGGGAGATGGCTACACCTCC.

V and J are TRBV15 and TRBJ2-5, with D possibly TRBD1 on 5 matching bases. The CDR3 runs to 15 residues. Germline CDR1 LNHNV, CDR2 YYDKDF (reference sequence). Trimming shortened V by 0 bases and J by 2 bases, and 10 bases separated the two germline ends. CDR3 DNA sequence: TGTGCCACCAGCAGAGATTATCGACAGCAAGAGACCCAGTACTTC. Translating gives CATSRDYRQQETQYF.

V usage is TRBV5-6 and J usage is TRBJ2-7; TRBD2 agrees at 8 bases. In germline, CDR1 is SGHDT, CDR2 YYEEEE. The CDR3 loop spans 15 amino acids. V lost 0 bases and J lost 3; bases outside the gene matches: 5. CDR3 sequence reads: CASSLAGGLGYEQYF. The CDR3 coding sequence is TGTGCCAGCAGCTTGGCGGGGGGGCTGGGCTACGAGCAGTACTTC.

The gene calls are TRBV7-9 and TRBJ1-5; maybe TRBD1 (6 bases). V shed 5 bases and J shed 1 base, with 9 bases lying between them. This CDR3 has 14 residues. Germline CDR1 is SEHNR and CDR2 is FQNEAQ (reference sequence). The DNA for the CDR3 is TGTGCCAGCAGCCCCGACAGGAGCAATCAGCCCCAGCATTTT. Protein sequence: CASSPDRSNQPQHF.